This TCR beta chain was retrieved from a study of blood T cell repertoires in COVID-19. Looking at the study overall: PBMCs, B-cell-depleted T cells, or T cells provided the cDNA or gDNA that made up the material.

In the original workflow: Nucleated cell number was recorded as an estimate derived from reference gene primer amplification. Only in-frame clones appear in the TCRdb table, and some are missing; sequencing was by immunoSEQ multiplex PCR. V, J and clone size are taken as reported in that table, and D and trimming were inferred from the DNA itself. The sample yields about 110,000 clones, over 70% seen once. Germline V gene sequence: CDR1 DFQATT, CDR2 SNEGSKA (reference sequence). This CDR3 contains 12 residues. V was shortened by 3 bases and J by 2 bases, with 8 bases between the two germline ends. The chain couples TRBV20-1 to TRBJ2-7; D gene uncertain. The source is a human donor in a cohort sampled during active or convalescent COVID-19. Input material: peripheral blood. The CDR3 DNA reads as TGCAGTGCTAGTGTAGGAGCCTACGAGCAGTACTTC. It is translated as CSASVGAYEQYF.